This T cell receptor beta chain derives from a study of chemoradiotherapy in HPV16-positive cancers. Findings and limits, study-wide: Non-HPV-specific T cells did not expand in tumors during treatment, whereas candidate HPV-specific clones and E7-related motifs did.

With respect to this clone: What it binds is not known.

This CDR3 comprises 15 residues. The V gene's germline CDR1 is SGHRS and CDR2 YFSETQ. V was pared by 0 bases and J by 0 bases, with 7 bases between. This table comes from immunoSEQ multiplex PCR, and its TCRdb copy is limited to in-frame clones, with some not included. This table has over 10,000 clones, about four fifths appearing once. V and J are TRBV5-1 and TRBJ1-5; D not certain. Sample collection was performed from a patient who underwent chemoradiotherapy. This receptor was taken from a human donor with HPV-associated anogenital cancer. This CDR3 is CASSLEGDSNQPQHF. In DNA, the CDR3 is TGCGCCAGCAGCTTGGAGGGTGATAGCAATCAGCCCCAGCATTTT. Based on the CDR3 plus reference TRBV5-1 and TRBJ1-5, the full variable domain is KAGVTQTPRYLIKTRGQQVTLSCSPISGHRSVSWYQQTPGQGLQFLFEYFSETQRNKGNFPGRFSGRQFSNSRSEMNVSTLELGDSALYLCASSLEGDSNQPQHFGDGTRLSIL.